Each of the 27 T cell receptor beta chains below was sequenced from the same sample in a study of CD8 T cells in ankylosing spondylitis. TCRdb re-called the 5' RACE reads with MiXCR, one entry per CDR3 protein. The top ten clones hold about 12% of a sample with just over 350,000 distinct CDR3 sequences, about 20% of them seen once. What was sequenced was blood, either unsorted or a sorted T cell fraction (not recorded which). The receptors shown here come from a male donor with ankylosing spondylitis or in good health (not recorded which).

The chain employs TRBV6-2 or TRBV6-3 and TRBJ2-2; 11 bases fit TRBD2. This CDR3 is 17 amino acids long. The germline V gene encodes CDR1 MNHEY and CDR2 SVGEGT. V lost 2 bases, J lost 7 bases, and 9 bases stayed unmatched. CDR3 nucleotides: TGTGCCAGCAGTTACCCCTTAGCGGGGGGGCCTAGCGGGGAGCTGTTTTTT. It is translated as CASSYPLAGGPSGELFF.

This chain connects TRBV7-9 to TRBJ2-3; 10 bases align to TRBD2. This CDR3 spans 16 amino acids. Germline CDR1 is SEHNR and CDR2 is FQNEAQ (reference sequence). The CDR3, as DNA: TGTGCGGAAGGGCTAGCGGGGGACACTAGCACAGATACGCAGTATTTT. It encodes CAEGLAGDTSTDTQYF.

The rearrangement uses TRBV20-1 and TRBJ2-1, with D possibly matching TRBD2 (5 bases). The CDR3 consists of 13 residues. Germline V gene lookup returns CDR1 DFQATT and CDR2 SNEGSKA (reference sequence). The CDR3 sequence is CSCGPSSYNEQFF. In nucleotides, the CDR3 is TGCAGCTGCGGGCCCAGCTCCTACAATGAGCAGTTCTTC.

For the CDR3, the DNA is TGTGCCAGCCGCGTAACACAGGGTAACACTGAAGCTTTCTTT. This gives the protein CASRVTQGNTEAFF. V is TRBV27 and J is TRBJ1-1, with TRBD1 as a possible D gene (6 bases). Germline assignment: CDR1 MNHEY and CDR2 SMNVEV (reference sequence). The CDR3 totals 14 residues. The ends were cut back, 8 bases at V and 2 bases at J, with 15 bases in the middle.

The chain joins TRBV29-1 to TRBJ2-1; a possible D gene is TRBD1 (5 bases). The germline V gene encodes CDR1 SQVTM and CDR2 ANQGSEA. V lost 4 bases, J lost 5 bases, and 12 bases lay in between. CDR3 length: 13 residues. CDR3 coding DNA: TGCAGCGTTGTGGGGCCACCGGACAATGAGCAGTTCTTC. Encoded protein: CSVVGPPDNEQFF.

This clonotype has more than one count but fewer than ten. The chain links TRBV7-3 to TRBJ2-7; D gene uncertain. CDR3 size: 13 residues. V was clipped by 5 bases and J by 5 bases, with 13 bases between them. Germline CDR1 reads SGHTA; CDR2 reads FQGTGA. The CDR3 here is CASSPGFGDEQYF. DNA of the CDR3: TGTGCCAGCAGCCCTGGTTTTGGGGACGAGCAGTACTTC.

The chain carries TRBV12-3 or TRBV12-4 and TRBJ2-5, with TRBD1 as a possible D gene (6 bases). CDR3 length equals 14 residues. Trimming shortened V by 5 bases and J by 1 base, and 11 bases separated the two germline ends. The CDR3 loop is CASSVTDSQETQYF. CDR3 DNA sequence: TGTGCCAGCAGTGTCACGGACAGCCAAGAGACCCAGTACTTC.

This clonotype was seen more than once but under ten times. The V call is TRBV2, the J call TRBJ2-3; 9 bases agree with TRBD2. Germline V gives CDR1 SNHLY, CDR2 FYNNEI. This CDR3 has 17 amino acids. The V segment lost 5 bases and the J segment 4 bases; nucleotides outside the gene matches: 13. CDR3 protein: CASSTPTGTSSPDTQYF. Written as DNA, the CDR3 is TGTGCCAGCAGTACGCCTACCGGGACTAGCTCCCCAGATACGCAGTATTTT. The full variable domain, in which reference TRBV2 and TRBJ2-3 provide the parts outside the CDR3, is EPEVTQTPSHQVTQMGQEVILRCVPISNHLYFYWYRQILGQKVEFLVSFYNNEISEKSEIFDDQFSVERPDGSNFTLKIRSTKLEDSAMYFCASSTPTGTSSPDTQYFGPGTRLTVL.

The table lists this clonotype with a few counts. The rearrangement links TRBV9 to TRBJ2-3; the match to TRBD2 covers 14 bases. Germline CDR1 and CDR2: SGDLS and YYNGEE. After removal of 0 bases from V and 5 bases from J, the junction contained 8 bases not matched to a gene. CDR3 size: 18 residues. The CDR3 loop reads CASSVGSFGLAGGDTQYF. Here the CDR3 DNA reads TGTGCCAGCAGCGTAGGAAGTTTCGGACTAGCGGGGGGAGATACGCAGTATTTT.

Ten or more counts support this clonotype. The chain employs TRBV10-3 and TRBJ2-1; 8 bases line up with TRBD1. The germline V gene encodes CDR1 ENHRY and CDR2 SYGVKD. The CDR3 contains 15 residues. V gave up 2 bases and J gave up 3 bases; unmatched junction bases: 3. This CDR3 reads CAISEGQGVYNEQFF. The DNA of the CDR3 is TGTGCCATCAGTGAGGGACAGGGAGTCTACAATGAGCAGTTCTTC.

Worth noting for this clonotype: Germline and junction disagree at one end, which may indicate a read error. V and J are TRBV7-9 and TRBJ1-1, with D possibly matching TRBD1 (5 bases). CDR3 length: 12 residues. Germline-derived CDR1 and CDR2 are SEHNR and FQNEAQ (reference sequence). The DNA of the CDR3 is TGCGCCACACCGGGGGAGGGGACTGAAGCTTTCTTT. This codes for CATPGEGTEAFF.

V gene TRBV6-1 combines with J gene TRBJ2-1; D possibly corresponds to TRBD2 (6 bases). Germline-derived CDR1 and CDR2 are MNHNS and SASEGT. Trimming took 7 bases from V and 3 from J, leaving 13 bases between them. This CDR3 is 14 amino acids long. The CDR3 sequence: CASTGDGFYNEQFF. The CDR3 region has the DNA TGTGCCAGCACGGGGGACGGATTCTACAATGAGCAGTTCTTC.

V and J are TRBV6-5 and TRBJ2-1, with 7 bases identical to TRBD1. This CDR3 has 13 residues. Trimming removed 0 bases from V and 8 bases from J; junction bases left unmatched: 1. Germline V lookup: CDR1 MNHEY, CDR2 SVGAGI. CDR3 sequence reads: CASSYSRGHEQFF. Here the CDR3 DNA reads TGTGCCAGCAGTTACTCGAGGGGGCATGAGCAGTTCTTC.

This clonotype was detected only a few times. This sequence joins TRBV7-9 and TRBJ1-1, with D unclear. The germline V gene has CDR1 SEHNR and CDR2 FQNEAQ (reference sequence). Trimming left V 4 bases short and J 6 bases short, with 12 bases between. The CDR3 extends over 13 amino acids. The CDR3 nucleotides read TGTGCCAGCAGCTCCGCCGAAGTCGCTGAAGCTTTCTTT. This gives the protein CASSSAEVAEAFF. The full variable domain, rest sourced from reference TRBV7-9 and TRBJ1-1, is DTGVSQNPRHKITKRGQNVTFRCDPISEHNRLYWYRQTLGQGPEFLTYFQNEAQLEKSRLLSDRFSAERPKGSFSTLEIQRTEQGDSAMYLCASSSAEVAEAFFGQGTRLTVV.

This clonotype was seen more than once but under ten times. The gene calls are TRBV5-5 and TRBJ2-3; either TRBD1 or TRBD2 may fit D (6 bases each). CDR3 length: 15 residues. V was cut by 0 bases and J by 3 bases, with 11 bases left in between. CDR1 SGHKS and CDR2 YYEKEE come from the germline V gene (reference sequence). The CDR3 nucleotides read TGTGCCAGCAGCTTGGTGGGGGGCCTGACAGATACGCAGTATTTT. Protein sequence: CASSLVGGLTDTQYF.

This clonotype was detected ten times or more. The CDR3 reads CASSFVRPDTGELFF. The CDR3 DNA reads as TGTGCCAGCAGTTTTGTCAGACCCGACACCGGGGAGCTGTTTTTT. The gene calls are TRBV12-3 or TRBV12-4 and TRBJ2-2; no reliable D call. This CDR3 contains 15 residues. Trimming left V 3 bases short and J 3 bases short, with 11 bases between.

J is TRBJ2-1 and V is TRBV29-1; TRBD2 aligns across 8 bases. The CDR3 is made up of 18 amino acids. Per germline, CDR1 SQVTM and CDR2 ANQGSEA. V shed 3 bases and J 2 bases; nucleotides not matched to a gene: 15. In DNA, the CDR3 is TGCAGCGTTGATTTCGGGGGGGCCTGGTCTCTACCCTACAATGAGCAGTTCTTC. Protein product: CSVDFGGAWSLPYNEQFF.

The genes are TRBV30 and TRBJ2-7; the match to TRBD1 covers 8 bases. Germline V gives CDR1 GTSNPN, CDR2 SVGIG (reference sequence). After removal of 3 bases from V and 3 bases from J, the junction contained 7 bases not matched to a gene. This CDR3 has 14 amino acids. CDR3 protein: CAWRETGALYEQYF. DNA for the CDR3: TGTGCCTGGAGGGAGACAGGGGCGCTCTACGAGCAGTACTTC.

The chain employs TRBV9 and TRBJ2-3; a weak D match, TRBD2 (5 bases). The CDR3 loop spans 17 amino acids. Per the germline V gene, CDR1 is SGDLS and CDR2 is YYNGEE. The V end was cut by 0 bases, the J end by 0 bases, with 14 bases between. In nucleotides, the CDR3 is TGTGCCAGCAGCGTAGCGGAGCGGACCACTAGCACAGATACGCAGTATTTT. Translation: CASSVAERTTSTDTQYF.

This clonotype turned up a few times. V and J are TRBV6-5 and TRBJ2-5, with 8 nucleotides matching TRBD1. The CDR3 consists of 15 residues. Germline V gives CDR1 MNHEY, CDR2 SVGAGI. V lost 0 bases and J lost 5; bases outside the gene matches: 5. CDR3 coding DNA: TGTGCCAGCAGTTACTCTGGACAGGGAAGCGAGACCCAGTACTTC. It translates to CASSYSGQGSETQYF.

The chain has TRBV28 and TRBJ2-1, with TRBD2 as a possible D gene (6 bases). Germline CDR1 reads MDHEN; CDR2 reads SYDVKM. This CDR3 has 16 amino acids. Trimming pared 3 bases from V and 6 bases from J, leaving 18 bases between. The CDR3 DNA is TGTGCCAGCAGTTTTAGTTATTTGGAGGGGCGCAATGAGCAGTTCTTC. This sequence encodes CASSFSYLEGRNEQFF. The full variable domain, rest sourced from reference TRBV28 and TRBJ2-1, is DVKVTQSSRYLVKRTGEKVFLECVQDMDHENMFWYRQDPGLGLRLIYFSYDVKMKEKGDIPEGYSVSREKKERFSLILESASTNQTSMYLCASSFSYLEGRNEQFFGPGTRLTVL.

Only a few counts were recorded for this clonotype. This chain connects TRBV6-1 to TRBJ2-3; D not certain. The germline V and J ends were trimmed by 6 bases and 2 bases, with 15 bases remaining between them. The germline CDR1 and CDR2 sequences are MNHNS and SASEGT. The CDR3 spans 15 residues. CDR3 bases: TGTGCCAGCAGCATACGGCCGGAACCCACAGATACGCAGTATTTT. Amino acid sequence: CASSIRPEPTDTQYF.

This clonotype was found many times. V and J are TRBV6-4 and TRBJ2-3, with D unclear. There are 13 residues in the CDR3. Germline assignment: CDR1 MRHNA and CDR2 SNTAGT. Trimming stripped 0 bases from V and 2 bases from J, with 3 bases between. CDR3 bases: TGTGCCAGCAGTGACTCGAACACAGATACGCAGTATTTT. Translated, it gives CASSDSNTDTQYF.

CDR3 region: CASIQGTGANVLTF. The CDR3 DNA reads as TGTGCCTCAATACAGGGAACTGGGGCCAACGTCCTGACTTTC. This chain joins TRBV10-3 and TRBJ2-6; D is perhaps TRBD1 (6 bases). This CDR3 comprises 14 residues. Germline loops: CDR1 ENHRY, CDR2 SYGVKD. V was trimmed by 11 bases and J by 2 bases, leaving 13 bases between them.

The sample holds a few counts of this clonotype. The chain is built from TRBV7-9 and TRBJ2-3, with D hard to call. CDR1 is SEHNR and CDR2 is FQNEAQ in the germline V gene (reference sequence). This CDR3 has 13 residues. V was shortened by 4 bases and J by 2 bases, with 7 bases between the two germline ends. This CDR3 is CASSSEPTDTQYF. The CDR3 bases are TGTGCCAGCAGCTCCGAACCCACAGATACGCAGTATTTT.

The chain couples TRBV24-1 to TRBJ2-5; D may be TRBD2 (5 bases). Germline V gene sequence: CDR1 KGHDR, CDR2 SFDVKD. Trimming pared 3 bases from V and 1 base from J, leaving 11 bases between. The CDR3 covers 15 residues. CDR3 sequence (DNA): TGTGCCACCAGTGATCTCCCGGGAACCCAAGAGACCCAGTACTTC. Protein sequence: CATSDLPGTQETQYF.

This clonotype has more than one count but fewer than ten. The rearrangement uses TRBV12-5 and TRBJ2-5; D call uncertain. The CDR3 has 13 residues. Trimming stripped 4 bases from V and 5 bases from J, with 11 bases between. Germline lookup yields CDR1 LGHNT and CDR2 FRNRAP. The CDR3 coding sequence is TGTGCTAGTGGTTCGGGCGGTCGGGAGACCCAGTACTTC. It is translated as CASGSGGRETQYF.